These T cell receptor beta chains were read from a single sample in a study of blood T cell repertoires in COVID-19. Only in-frame clones appear in the TCRdb table, and some are missing; sequencing was by immunoSEQ multiplex PCR. The sample has 200,000 or so clones, roughly 90% seen once. The specimen was peripheral blood. These receptors were collected from a woman in her sixties with acute or convalescent COVID-19. Each CDR3 is given with its conserved first and last residue. The order of the fields is D gene, J gene, clone size, V gene, CDR3 protein, CDR3 DNA. D genes are given only for firm matches. Not every row has a clone size; where given, it reads once, few, many or a size class.

d_gene: TRBD1
j_gene: TRBJ1-2
abundance: NA
v_gene: TRBV2
CDR3aa: CASSALLPGQGDGYTF
CDR3nt: TGTGCCAGCAGTGCCCTATTGCCGGGACAGGGAGATGGCTACACCTTC

d_gene: TRBD2
j_gene: TRBJ2-3
abundance: NA
v_gene: TRBV2
CDR3aa: CASNPTSGRTDTQYF
CDR3nt: TGTGCCAGCAACCCTACTAGCGGGAGGACAGATACGCAGTATTTT

d_gene: NA
j_gene: TRBJ2-5
abundance: NA
v_gene: TRBV30
CDR3aa: CAWSEGEETQYF
CDR3nt: TGTGCCTGGAGTGAAGGGGAAGAGACCCAGTACTTC

d_gene: NA
j_gene: TRBJ1-1
abundance: NA
v_gene: TRBV6-5
CDR3aa: CASRRQVNTEAFF
CDR3nt: TGTGCCAGCAGGAGACAGGTGAACACTGAAGCTTTCTTT

d_gene: TRBD1
j_gene: TRBJ1-6
abundance: NA
v_gene: TRBV30
CDR3aa: CAWSLLTGGRGNSPLHF
CDR3nt: TGTGCCTGGAGTCTTCTTACAGGGGGCAGGGGGAATTCACCCCTCCACTTT

d_gene: TRBD1
j_gene: TRBJ1-2
abundance: NA
v_gene: TRBV5-5
CDR3aa: CASSTGPGTGFGYGYTF
CDR3nt: TGTGCCAGCAGCACGGGTCCCGGGACAGGGTTCGGGTATGGCTACACCTTC

d_gene: TRBD1
j_gene: TRBJ1-2
abundance: NA
v_gene: TRBV5-1
CDR3aa: CASSFGTGDYGYTF
CDR3nt: TGCGCCAGCAGCTTCGGGACAGGAGACTATGGCTACACCTTC

d_gene: TRBD1
j_gene: TRBJ1-1
abundance: NA
v_gene: TRBV5-1
CDR3aa: CASSAGQGKANTEAFF
CDR3nt: TGCGCCAGCAGCGCTGGACAGGGAAAGGCGAACACTGAAGCTTTCTTT

d_gene: NA
j_gene: TRBJ2-1
abundance: NA
v_gene: TRBV28
CDR3aa: CASGAKQFF
CDR3nt: TGTGCCAGCGGGGCAAAGCAGTTCTTC

d_gene: TRBD1
j_gene: TRBJ2-2
abundance: NA
v_gene: TRBV3-1/TRBV3-2
CDR3aa: CASSQEAPGQGNTGELFF
CDR3nt: TGTGCCAGCAGCCAAGAGGCTCCGGGACAGGGGAACACCGGGGAGCTGTTTTTT

d_gene: NA
j_gene: TRBJ1-4
abundance: NA
v_gene: TRBV7-9
CDR3aa: CASRGRANEKLFF
CDR3nt: TGTGCCAGCAGGGGCAGGGCGAATGAAAAACTGTTTTTT

d_gene: NA
j_gene: TRBJ1-6
abundance: NA
v_gene: TRBV19
CDR3aa: CASTSWANNSPLHF
CDR3nt: TGTGCCAGTACCTCCTGGGCCAATAATTCACCCCTCCACTTT

d_gene: NA
j_gene: TRBJ2-5
abundance: NA
v_gene: TRBV3-1/TRBV3-2
CDR3aa: CASSRRRGLETQYF
CDR3nt: TGTGCCAGCAGCCGGAGGAGGGGCCTGGAGACCCAGTACTTC

d_gene: NA
j_gene: TRBJ1-6
abundance: once
v_gene: TRBV28
CDR3aa: CASSPDQRVYSPLHF
CDR3nt: TGTGCCAGCAGCCCAGATCAGAGGGTCTATTCACCCCTCCACTTT

d_gene: NA
j_gene: TRBJ2-7
abundance: NA
v_gene: TRBV6-5
CDR3aa: CASRTTALNSYEQYF
CDR3nt: TGTGCCAGCAGGACGACAGCCCTCAACTCCTACGAGCAGTACTTC

d_gene: NA
j_gene: TRBJ1-1
abundance: NA
v_gene: TRBV10-3
CDR3aa: CATNRQGSDTEAFF
CDR3nt: TGTGCCACCAATCGTCAGGGATCTGACACTGAAGCTTTCTTT

d_gene: TRBD1
j_gene: TRBJ1-5
abundance: NA
v_gene: TRBV6-5
CDR3aa: CASRTTGPNQPQHF
CDR3nt: TGTGCCAGCAGGACGACAGGGCCGAATCAGCCCCAGCATTTT

d_gene: NA
j_gene: TRBJ1-6
abundance: NA
v_gene: TRBV6-1
CDR3aa: CASSEGSVGANYNSPLHF
CDR3nt: TGTGCCAGCAGTGAAGGGTCCGTAGGGGCTAACTATAATTCACCCCTCCACTTT

d_gene: NA
j_gene: TRBJ1-4
abundance: few
v_gene: TRBV19
CDR3aa: CASTQEQGSYEKLFF
CDR3nt: TGTGCCAGTACCCAAGAACAGGGATCGTATGAAAAACTGTTTTTT

d_gene: NA
j_gene: TRBJ1-1
abundance: NA
v_gene: TRBV6-2/TRBV6-3
CDR3aa: CASSYVQGRMNTEAFF
CDR3nt: TGTGCCAGCAGTTACGTTCAGGGGCGCATGAACACTGAAGCTTTCTTT

d_gene: NA
j_gene: TRBJ2-6
abundance: NA
v_gene: TRBV6-5
CDR3aa: CASMGSSGANVLTF
CDR3nt: TGTGCCAGCATGGGGAGCTCTGGGGCCAACGTCCTGACTTTC

d_gene: NA
j_gene: TRBJ1-5
abundance: NA
v_gene: TRBV7-2
CDR3aa: CASSLSATPGGLQPQHF
CDR3nt: TGTGCCAGCAGCTTATCAGCAACCCCGGGGGGGCTTCAGCCCCAGCATTTT

d_gene: TRBD1
j_gene: TRBJ2-5
abundance: NA
v_gene: TRBV7-2
CDR3aa: CASSQNRGLETQYF
CDR3nt: TGTGCCAGCAGTCAAAACAGGGGGCTTGAGACCCAGTACTTC

d_gene: NA
j_gene: TRBJ2-3
abundance: few
v_gene: TRBV27
CDR3aa: CASSTHFTDTQYF
CDR3nt: TGTGCCAGCAGCACACATTTCACAGATACGCAGTATTTT